The 7 T cell receptor beta chains reported below all come from one sample, sequenced in a study of blood T cell repertoires in COVID-19. The table came from immunoSEQ multiplex PCR; TCRdb's copy has only in-frame clones and leaves some out. The sample gives hundreds of thousands of clones, approximately 87% of which show up once; 10% is in the top ten. Sequenced input: PBMCs or T cells enriched from blood (not recorded which). Source of these receptors: a woman between 45 and 60 years old who had recovered from COVID-19.

The chain combines TRBV27 with TRBJ1-4; tentatively, D is TRBD1 (5 bases). Germline V gives CDR1 MNHEY, CDR2 SMNVEV (reference sequence). V was trimmed by 6 bases and J by 0 bases, leaving 11 bases between them. This CDR3 is built from 15 residues. CDR3 nucleotides: TGTGCCAGCAGCTTAGGGGCGTCAACTAATGAAAAACTGTTTTTT. It specifies CASSLGASTNEKLFF. The variable domain in full, completed from reference TRBV27 and TRBJ1-4, reads EAQVTQNPRYLITVTGKKLTVTCSQNMNHEYMSWYRQDPGLGLRQIYYSMNVEVTDKGDVPEGYKVSRKEKRNFPLILESPSPNQTSLYFCASSLGASTNEKLFFGSGTQLSVL.

V and J are TRBV7-9 and TRBJ1-2; TRBD1 might be the D (5 bases). The CDR3 loop spans 17 amino acids. The germline gives CDR1 SEHNR, CDR2 FQNEAQ (reference sequence). Trimming took off 0 bases at V and 1 base at J, with 15 bases between the two ends. CDR3 bases: TGTGCCAGCAGCTTAGCCTGGCGGACACCCCATAACTATGGCTACACCTTC. This codes for CASSLAWRTPHNYGYTF. Filled out from reference TRBV7-9 and TRBJ1-2, the complete variable domain reads DTGVSQNPRHKITKRGQNVTFRCDPISEHNRLYWYRQTLGQGPEFLTYFQNEAQLEKSRLLSDRFSAERPKGSFSTLEIQRTEQGDSAMYLCASSLAWRTPHNYGYTFGSGTRLTVV.

The chain joins TRBV19 to TRBJ1-1; 7 nucleotides align to TRBD1. The V and J ends lost 7 bases and 0 bases, in that order; junction bases with no gene match: 5. The V gene's germline CDR1 is LNHDA and CDR2 SQIVND (reference sequence). There are 14 residues in the CDR3. This CDR3 is CASTITGVNTEAFF. The CDR3 nucleotides are TGTGCCAGTACCATAACAGGGGTGAACACTGAAGCTTTCTTT.

The chain combines TRBV11-2 with TRBJ2-5; 7 nucleotides line up with TRBD1. Germline CDR1 and CDR2: SGHAT and FQNNGV. J was trimmed by 2 bases and V by 5 bases; bases with no gene match: 5. The CDR3 extends over 14 amino acids. The CDR3 DNA reads as TGTGCCAGCAGCACAGGGGTAGGGCAAGAGACCCAGTACTTC. It codes for CASSTGVGQETQYF. Full variable domain (missing parts from reference TRBV11-2 and TRBJ2-5): EAGVAQSPRYKIIEKRQSVAFWCNPISGHATLYWYQQILGQGPKLLIQFQNNGVVDDSQLPKDRFSAERLKGVDSTLKIQPAKLEDSAVYLCASSTGVGQETQYFGPGTRLLVL.

The chain has TRBV7-2 and TRBJ2-5; the match to TRBD2 covers 10 bases. V lost 0 bases and J lost 5; bases outside the gene matches: 9. Germline CDR1 is SGHTA and CDR2 is FQGNSA. The CDR3 covers 17 residues. The CDR3 nucleotides read TGTGCCAGCAGCTTAGCTTTAGCGGGGGGCCGGGGGGAGACCCAGTACTTC. It encodes CASSLALAGGRGETQYF.

About this clone: At the DNA level, this CDR3 is encoded by other sequences in the same sample as well. The chain carries TRBV5-1 and TRBJ1-3; D remains ambiguous. Trimming left V 0 bases short and J 3 bases short, with 7 bases between. The CDR3 loop spans 14 amino acids. CDR1 and CDR2 from the germline V gene are SGHRS and YFSETQ. The chain's CDR3 is CASSLAGYGNTIYF. The CDR3 DNA reads as TGCGCCAGCAGCTTGGCGGGGTATGGAAACACCATATATTTT. Full variable domain (remainder filled in from reference TRBV5-1 and TRBJ1-3): KAGVTQTPRYLIKTRGQQVTLSCSPISGHRSVSWYQQTPGQGLQFLFEYFSETQRNKGNFPGRFSGRQFSNSRSEMNVSTLELGDSALYLCASSLAGYGNTIYFGEGSWLTVV.

The rearrangement joins TRBV6-5 to TRBJ1-1; no reliable D call. CDR1 is MNHEY and CDR2 is SVGAGI in the germline V gene. There are 14 residues in the CDR3. The V end lost 6 bases, the J end lost 4 bases, and 15 bases lay between the germline ends. CDR3 amino acids: CASSRRRDATEAFF. The CDR3, as DNA: TGTGCCAGCAGCCGCAGGAGGGATGCCACTGAAGCTTTCTTT.